The rows below give T cell receptor beta chains drawn from one sample of a study of cytomegalovirus exposure and HLA in healthy donors. Measured with immunoSEQ multiplex PCR; TCRdb has only the in-frame clones, and not every one. The sample records some 200,000 clones, about 77% being singletons. The sequencing sample was made of PBMCs. All receptors come from a female donor in good health and CMV-seronegative. CDR3s include the opening cysteine and the closing phenylalanine or tryptophan. D genes are given only for firm matches. Not every row has a clone size; where given, it reads once, few, many or a size class.

D: TRBD2
size: .
V: TRBV2
J: TRBJ2-1
DNA: TGTGCCAGCAGTACTAGCGGGATCCCGGGGGATGAGCAGTTCTTC
CDR3: CASSTSGIPGDEQFF

D: TRBD1
size: few
V: TRBV18
J: TRBJ1-1
DNA: TGTGCCAGCTCACCGGGACAGTTGAACACTGAAGCTTTCTTT
CDR3: CASSPGQLNTEAFF

D: .
size: .
V: TRBV10-2
J: TRBJ2-5
DNA: TGCGCCAGCAGTGATCCCCCAGGGAAAGAGACCCAGTACTTC
CDR3: CASSDPPGKETQYF

D: TRBD1
size: .
V: TRBV2
J: TRBJ2-4
DNA: TGTGCCAGCAGTCAAACAGGGGGCCAGTCCAAAAACATTCAGTACTTC
CDR3: CASSQTGGQSKNIQYF

D: .
size: .
V: TRBV27
J: TRBJ2-1
DNA: TGTGCCAGCAGGTTGAGCCCTACCTACAATGAGCAGTTCTTC
CDR3: CASRLSPTYNEQFF

D: TRBD2
size: .
V: TRBV7-2
J: TRBJ2-7
DNA: TGTGCCAGCAGCTTAGAACTAGCGGCGACCTACGAGCAGTACTTC
CDR3: CASSLELAATYEQYF

D: .
size: .
V: TRBV11-3
J: TRBJ2-7
DNA: TGTGCCAGCAGCTTAGATTCCACAGGCTATTACGAGCAGTACTTC
CDR3: CASSLDSTGYYEQYF

D: .
size: .
V: TRBV11-2
J: TRBJ1-3
DNA: TGTGCCAGCAGCTTAGACCCGGGACTCAAGTTGGGCTCTGGAAACACCATATATTTT
CDR3: CASSLDPGLKLGSGNTIYF

D: TRBD1
size: .
V: TRBV29-1
J: TRBJ2-4
DNA: TGCAGCGTACCAGGGGGTTTAGCCAAAAACATTCAGTACTTC
CDR3: CSVPGGLAKNIQYF

D: .
size: .
V: TRBV5-4
J: TRBJ2-7
DNA: TGTGCCAGCAGCAGCTCATCCTACGAGCAGTACTTC
CDR3: CASSSSSYEQYF

D: TRBD1
size: .
V: TRBV9
J: TRBJ2-1
DNA: TGTGCCAGCAGCTACTTTGCGGGACAGGGGATAAATGAGCAGTTCTTC
CDR3: CASSYFAGQGINEQFF

D: .
size: .
V: TRBV7-2
J: TRBJ2-3
DNA: TGTGCCAGCAGCTTAGCGAGGACAGATACGCAGTATTTT
CDR3: CASSLARTDTQYF

D: TRBD1
size: .
V: TRBV11-2
J: TRBJ1-2
DNA: TGTGCCAGCAGCTTAGGACAGGGGTTTTCGAACTATGGCTACACCTTC
CDR3: CASSLGQGFSNYGYTF

D: TRBD2
size: few
V: TRBV18
J: TRBJ2-1
DNA: TGTGCCAGCTCACCGGGGGCTAGCGGGAGCTATGAGCAGTTCTTC
CDR3: CASSPGASGSYEQFF

D: TRBD1
size: once
V: TRBV27
J: TRBJ2-1
DNA: TGTGCCAGCAGCTTTTTCCGGGACAGGTCCTACAATGAGCAGTTCTTC
CDR3: CASSFFRDRSYNEQFF

D: .
size: .
V: TRBV6-5
J: TRBJ1-2
DNA: TGTGCCAGCAGGACCTTGAGGGTCGGCTACACCTTC
CDR3: CASRTLRVGYTF

D: TRBD2
size: .
V: TRBV4-2
J: TRBJ2-7
DNA: TGTGCCAGCAGCCAAGATCGACTAGCGGGGGGGGCCCACGAGCAGTACTTC
CDR3: CASSQDRLAGGAHEQYF

D: .
size: .
V: TRBV5-1
J: TRBJ2-5
DNA: TGCGCCAGCCGAGGACGAAAAGGGGCCCAAGAGACCCAGTACTTC
CDR3: CASRGRKGAQETQYF

D: .
size: .
V: TRBV9
J: TRBJ2-1
DNA: TGTGCCAGCAGCGCCACAAACAGCAATGAGCAGTTCTTC
CDR3: CASSATNSNEQFF

D: TRBD1
size: .
V: TRBV27
J: TRBJ1-5
DNA: TGTGCCAGCAGTCCTCAGGGGGACAATCAGCCCCAGCATTTT
CDR3: CASSPQGDNQPQHF

D: .
size: .
V: TRBV5-4
J: TRBJ2-3
DNA: TGTGCCAGCAGCAGGGACTCAGATACGCAGTATTTT
CDR3: CASSRDSDTQYF

D: .
size: .
V: TRBV7-9
J: TRBJ2-3
DNA: TGTGCCAGCAGCTTAGAGGGCAGGGGCGTGGATACGCAGTATTTT
CDR3: CASSLEGRGVDTQYF

D: TRBD1
size: few
V: TRBV27
J: TRBJ1-4
DNA: TGTGCCAGCAGTTACAGGGGACGTAATGAAAAACTGTTTTTT
CDR3: CASSYRGRNEKLFF

D: .
size: .
V: TRBV7-6
J: TRBJ1-1
DNA: TGTGCCAGCAGCTTAAAGGAACAGGAAGCTTTCTTT
CDR3: CASSLKEQEAFF

D: .
size: .
V: TRBV21-1
J: TRBJ2-3
DNA: TGTGCCAACGATCCTACAGGGCACACAGATACGCAGTATTTT
CDR3: CANDPTGHTDTQYF

D: TRBD2
size: .
V: TRBV29-1
J: TRBJ2-7
DNA: TGCAGCGTTGTTAAGCGGGGGGCCTCCTACGAGCAGTACTTC
CDR3: CSVVKRGASYEQYF

D: TRBD1
size: once
V: TRBV7-9
J: TRBJ2-1
DNA: TGTGCCAGCAGCTGGGGGACAGGGGGCAGTGAGCAGTTCTTC
CDR3: CASSWGTGGSEQFF

D: .
size: .
V: TRBV27
J: TRBJ2-1
DNA: TGTGCCAGCAGTTTATCGCAGTACAATGAGCAGTTCTTC
CDR3: CASSLSQYNEQFF

D: TRBD2
size: .
V: TRBV5-1
J: TRBJ2-1
DNA: TGCGCCAGCAGCATGACTAGCGGGAAAGACGACAATGAGCAGTTCTTC
CDR3: CASSMTSGKDDNEQFF

D: TRBD2
size: .
V: TRBV5-1
J: TRBJ2-7
DNA: TGCGCCAGCAGCTTGGATGCCGCCAGGGGAATTAGCGGGGAGGGCGGTGGCTACGAGCAGTACTTC
CDR3: CASSLDAARGISGEGGGYEQYF

D: .
size: .
V: TRBV11-3
J: TRBJ2-5
DNA: TGTGCCAGCAGCTTAGTAGAAGAGACCCAGTACTTC
CDR3: CASSLVEETQYF

D: TRBD1
size: .
V: TRBV7-9
J: TRBJ1-2
DNA: TGTTCCAGCAACCTGGGACAGGAGGGCTACACCTTC
CDR3: CSSNLGQEGYTF

D: .
size: once
V: TRBV5-4
J: TRBJ2-3
DNA: TGTGCCAGCAGCATCCCTGGGGGGGGCGGCACAGATACGCAGTATTTT
CDR3: CASSIPGGGGTDTQYF

D: .
size: .
V: TRBV19
J: TRBJ2-3
DNA: TGTGCCAGTAGTATGGTAGCAGTTAGCACAGATACGCAGTATTTT
CDR3: CASSMVAVSTDTQYF

D: TRBD1
size: few
V: TRBV6-1
J: TRBJ2-7
DNA: TGTGCCAGCAGTCGGGACAGATCCTACGAGCAGTACTTC
CDR3: CASSRDRSYEQYF

D: TRBD2
size: .
V: TRBV6-6
J: TRBJ2-2
DNA: TGTGCCACCCAAACTAGCGGGAGTGGTACCGGGGAGCTGTTTTTT
CDR3: CATQTSGSGTGELFF

D: .
size: .
V: TRBV19
J: TRBJ2-2
DNA: TGTGCCAGTAGTATTGAGGGAGGGGGCGGGGAGCTGTTTTTT
CDR3: CASSIEGGGGELFF

D: TRBD1
size: .
V: TRBV14
J: TRBJ1-1
DNA: TGTGCCAGCAGCCATTCCCGGGACAGGGGACCCACTGAAGCTTTCTTT
CDR3: CASSHSRDRGPTEAFF

D: .
size: .
V: TRBV6-5
J: TRBJ1-5
DNA: TGTGCCAGCAGTGGAGGACAGACGTCTCAGCCCCAGCATTTT
CDR3: CASSGGQTSQPQHF

D: TRBD1
size: .
V: TRBV7-3
J: TRBJ1-1
DNA: TGTGCCAGCAGCTCCACAGGGGCGAACACTGAAGCTTTCTTT
CDR3: CASSSTGANTEAFF

D: .
size: .
V: TRBV27
J: TRBJ2-1
DNA: TGTGCCAGCAGTTTCATACGGTCCTACAATGAGCAGTTCTTC
CDR3: CASSFIRSYNEQFF

D: .
size: few
V: TRBV4-1
J: TRBJ1-6
DNA: TGCGCCAGCAGCCAAGAAAAACAGAAATATAATTCACCCCTCCACTTT
CDR3: CASSQEKQKYNSPLHF

D: TRBD1
size: .
V: TRBV4-2
J: TRBJ1-1
DNA: TGTGCCAGCGGGGGAGGCAGGGGGCGCGCGAACACTGAAGCTTTCTTT
CDR3: CASGGGRGRANTEAFF

D: .
size: .
V: TRBV2
J: TRBJ1-1
DNA: TGTGCCAGCAGTGAAGCCCTGGGGGGGGAAAGGGCTTTCTTT
CDR3: CASSEALGGERAFF

D: .
size: .
V: TRBV6-5
J: TRBJ2-7
DNA: TGTGCCAGCAGTTACGCCGGTCCTGCCTACGAGCAGTACTTC
CDR3: CASSYAGPAYEQYF

D: TRBD2
size: .
V: TRBV7-2
J: TRBJ2-1
DNA: TGTGCCAGCATCAATGCGGGGACTAGCTGGGATGAGCAGTTCTTC
CDR3: CASINAGTSWDEQFF

D: .
size: .
V: TRBV4-3
J: TRBJ2-3
DNA: TGCGCCAGCAGCCAAGTAACTAGTGTTGCAGATACGCAGTATTTT
CDR3: CASSQVTSVADTQYF